The text below deals with one T cell receptor beta chain. V dropped 5 bases and J dropped 6; count of bases not matched to a gene: 9. The CDR3 has 16 residues. Per the germline V gene, CDR1 is MDHEN and CDR2 is SYDVKM. This sample was taken from a study of blood T cell repertoires in COVID-19. Overall study: The United States, Italy and Spain provided the acute and convalescent COVID-19 samples. PBMCs, B-cell-depleted T cells, or T cells provided the cDNA or gDNA that made up the material.

In the study's own analysis: Nucleated cell counts were estimated from reference gene primer amplification. Libraries were prepared by immunoSEQ multiplex PCR; TCRdb keeps only in-frame clonotypes and omits some of them. V, J and clone size were drawn from that table, and D and trimming were deduced from the DNA. The table includes tens of thousands of clones, roughly 70% detected once. This sequence joins TRBV28 and TRBJ2-2, with 10 bases identical to TRBD1. Material for sequencing was peripheral blood. The sequence derives from an older woman with acute or convalescent COVID-19. This CDR3 is CASSPTTGGVAGELFF. CDR3 coding DNA: TGTGCCAGCAGTCCGACGACAGGGGGCGTCGCCGGGGAGCTGTTTTTT.